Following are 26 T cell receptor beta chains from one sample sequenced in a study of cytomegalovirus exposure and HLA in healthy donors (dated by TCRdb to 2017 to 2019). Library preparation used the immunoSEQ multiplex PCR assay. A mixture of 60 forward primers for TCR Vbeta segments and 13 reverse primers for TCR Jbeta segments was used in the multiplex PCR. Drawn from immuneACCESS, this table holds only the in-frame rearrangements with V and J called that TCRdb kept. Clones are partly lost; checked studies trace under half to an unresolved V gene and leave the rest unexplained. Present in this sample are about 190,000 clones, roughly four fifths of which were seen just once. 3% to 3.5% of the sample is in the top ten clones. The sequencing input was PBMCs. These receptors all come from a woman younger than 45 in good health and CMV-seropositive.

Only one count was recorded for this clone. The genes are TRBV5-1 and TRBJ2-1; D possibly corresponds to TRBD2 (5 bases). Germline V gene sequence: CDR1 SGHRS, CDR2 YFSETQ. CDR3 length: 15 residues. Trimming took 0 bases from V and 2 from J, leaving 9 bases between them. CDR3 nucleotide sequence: TGCGCCAGCAGCTTGGCAGGACTTACCTACAATGAGCAGTTCTTC. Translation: CASSLAGLTYNEQFF.

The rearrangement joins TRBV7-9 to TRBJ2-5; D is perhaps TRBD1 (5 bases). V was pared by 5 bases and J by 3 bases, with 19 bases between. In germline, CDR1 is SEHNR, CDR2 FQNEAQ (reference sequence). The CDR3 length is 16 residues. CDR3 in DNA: TGTGCCAGCAGCCCGAACCTTTGGACAAGCGAAGAGACCCAGTACTTC. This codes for CASSPNLWTSEETQYF.

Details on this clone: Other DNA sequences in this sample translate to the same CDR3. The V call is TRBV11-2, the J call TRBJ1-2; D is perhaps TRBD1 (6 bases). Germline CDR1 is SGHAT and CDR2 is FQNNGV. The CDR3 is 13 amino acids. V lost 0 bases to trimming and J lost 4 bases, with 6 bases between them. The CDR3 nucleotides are TGTGCCAGCAGCTTAGACAGGGGCTATGGCTACACCTTC. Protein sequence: CASSLDRGYGYTF.

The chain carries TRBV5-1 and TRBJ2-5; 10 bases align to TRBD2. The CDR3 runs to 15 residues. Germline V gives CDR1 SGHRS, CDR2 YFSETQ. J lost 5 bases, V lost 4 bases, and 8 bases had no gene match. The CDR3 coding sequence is TGCGCCAGCAGCAACGAGCGGGAGGGAGGGGAGACCCAGTACTTC. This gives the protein CASSNEREGGETQYF.

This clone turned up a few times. The chain's CDR3 is CSAGQSLEQYF. The CDR3 nucleotides read TGCAGTGCTGGCCAATCGCTGGAGCAGTACTTC. V and J are TRBV20-1 and TRBJ2-7; no clear D. Germline CDR1 is DFQATT and CDR2 is SNEGSKA (reference sequence). V was pared by 5 bases and J by 7 bases, with 12 bases between. This CDR3 is 11 amino acids long.

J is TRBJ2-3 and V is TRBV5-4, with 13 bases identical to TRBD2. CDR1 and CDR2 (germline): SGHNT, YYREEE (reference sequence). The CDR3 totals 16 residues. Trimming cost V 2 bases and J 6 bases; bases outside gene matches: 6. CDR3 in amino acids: CASSFPGLAGVDTQYF. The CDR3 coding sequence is TGTGCCAGCAGCTTCCCCGGACTAGCGGGAGTCGATACGCAGTATTTT.

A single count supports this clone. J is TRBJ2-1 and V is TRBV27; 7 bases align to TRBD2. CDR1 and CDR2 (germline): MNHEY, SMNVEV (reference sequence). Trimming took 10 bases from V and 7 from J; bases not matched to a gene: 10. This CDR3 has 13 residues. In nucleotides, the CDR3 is TGTGCCACCGGACTAGGGTTGGGGAATGAGCAGTTCTTC. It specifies CATGLGLGNEQFF.

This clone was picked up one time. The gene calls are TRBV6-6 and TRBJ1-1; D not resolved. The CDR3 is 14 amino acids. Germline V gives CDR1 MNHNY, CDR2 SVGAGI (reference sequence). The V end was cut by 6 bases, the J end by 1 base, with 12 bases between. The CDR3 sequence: CASSNGYPNTEAFF. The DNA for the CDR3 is TGTGCCAGCAGCAACGGGTACCCGAACACTGAAGCTTTCTTT.

This chain's CDR3 is CASSFTAQGGEQYF. Written as DNA, the CDR3 is TGTGCCAGCAGCTTTACCGCTCAGGGAGGCGAGCAGTACTTC. J is TRBJ2-7 and V is TRBV7-2, with a tentative D call TRBD2 (6 bases). The CDR3 spans 14 residues. V gave up 3 bases and J gave up 6 bases, with 15 bases separating them. The germline gives CDR1 SGHTA, CDR2 FQGNSA.

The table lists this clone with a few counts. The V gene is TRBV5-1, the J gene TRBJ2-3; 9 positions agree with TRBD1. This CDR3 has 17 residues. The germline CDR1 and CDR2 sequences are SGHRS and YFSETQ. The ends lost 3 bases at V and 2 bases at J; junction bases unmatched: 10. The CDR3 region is CASSWPLGTGFTDTQYF. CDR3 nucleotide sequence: TGCGCCAGCAGCTGGCCGCTCGGGACAGGGTTCACAGATACGCAGTATTTT. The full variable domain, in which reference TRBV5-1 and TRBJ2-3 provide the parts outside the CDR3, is KAGVTQTPRYLIKTRGQQVTLSCSPISGHRSVSWYQQTPGQGLQFLFEYFSETQRNKGNFPGRFSGRQFSNSRSEMNVSTLELGDSALYLCASSWPLGTGFTDTQYFGPGTRLTVL.

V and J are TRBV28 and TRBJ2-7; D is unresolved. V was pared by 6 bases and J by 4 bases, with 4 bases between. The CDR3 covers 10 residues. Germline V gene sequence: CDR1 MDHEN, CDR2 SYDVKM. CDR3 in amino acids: CASSKYEQYF. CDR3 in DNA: TGTGCCAGCAGCAAATACGAGCAGTACTTC.

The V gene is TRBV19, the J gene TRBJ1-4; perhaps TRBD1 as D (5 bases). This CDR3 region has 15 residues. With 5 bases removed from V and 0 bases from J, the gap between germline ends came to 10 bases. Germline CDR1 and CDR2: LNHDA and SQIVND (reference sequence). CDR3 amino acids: CASSVSTATNEKLFF. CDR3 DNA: TGTGCCAGTAGTGTCTCGACAGCAACTAATGAAAAACTGTTTTTT.

The CDR3: CASSLGDIQYF. The CDR3 DNA reads as TGTGCCAGCAGCTTGGGAGACATTCAGTACTTC. V usage is TRBV5-6 and J usage is TRBJ2-4; D unclear. Germline assignment: CDR1 SGHDT and CDR2 YYEEEE. V was pared by 0 bases and J by 8 bases, with 3 bases between. The CDR3 runs 11 residues. Together with reference TRBV5-6 and TRBJ2-4, the CDR3 gives the full variable domain: DAGVTQSPTHLIKTRGQQVTLRCSPKSGHDTVSWYQQALGQGPQFIFQYYEEEERQRGNFPDRFSGHQFPNYSSELNVNALLLGDSALYLCASSLGDIQYFGAGTRLSVL.

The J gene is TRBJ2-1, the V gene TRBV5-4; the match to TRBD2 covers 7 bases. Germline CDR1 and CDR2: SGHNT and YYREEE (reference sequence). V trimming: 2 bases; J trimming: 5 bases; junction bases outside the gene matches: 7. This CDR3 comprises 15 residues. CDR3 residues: CASSFRTSPDNEQFF. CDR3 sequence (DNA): TGTGCCAGCAGCTTCCGGACTAGTCCTGACAATGAGCAGTTCTTC.

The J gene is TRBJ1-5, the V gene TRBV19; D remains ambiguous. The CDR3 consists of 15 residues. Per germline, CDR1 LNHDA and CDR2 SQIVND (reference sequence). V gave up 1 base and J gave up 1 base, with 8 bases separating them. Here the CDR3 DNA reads TGTGCCAGTAGTATAGTCGGCAGGAGCAATCAGCCCCAGCATTTT. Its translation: CASSIVGRSNQPQHF.

For the CDR3, the DNA is TGTGCCAGCAGCTTAGGGGACAGGGGCAATGAGCAGTTCTTC. Residues: CASSLGDRGNEQFF. The chain combines TRBV7-2 with TRBJ2-1; the match to TRBD1 covers 10 bases. Per germline, CDR1 SGHTA and CDR2 FQGNSA. The CDR3 extends over 14 amino acids. J lost 6 bases, V lost 1 base, and 0 bases had no gene match.

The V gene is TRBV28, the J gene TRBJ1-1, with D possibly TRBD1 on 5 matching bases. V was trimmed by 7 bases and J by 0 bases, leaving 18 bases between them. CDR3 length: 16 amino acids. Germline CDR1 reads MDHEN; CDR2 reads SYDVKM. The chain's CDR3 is CASNIGIGGMNTEAFF. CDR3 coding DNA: TGTGCCAGCAACATTGGTATTGGGGGGATGAACACTGAAGCTTTCTTT.

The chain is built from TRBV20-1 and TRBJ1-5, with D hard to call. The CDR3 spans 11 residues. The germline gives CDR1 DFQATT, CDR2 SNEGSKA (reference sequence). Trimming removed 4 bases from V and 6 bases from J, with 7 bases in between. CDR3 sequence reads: CSATRGQPQHF. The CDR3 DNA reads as TGCAGTGCTACCCGGGGTCAGCCCCAGCATTTT.

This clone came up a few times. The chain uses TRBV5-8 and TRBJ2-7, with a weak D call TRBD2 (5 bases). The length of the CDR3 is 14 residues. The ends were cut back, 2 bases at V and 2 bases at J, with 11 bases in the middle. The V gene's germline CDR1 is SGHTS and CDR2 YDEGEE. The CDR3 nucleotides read TGTGCCAGCAGCTTCCGGCGGGTCCCCTACGAGCAGTACTTC. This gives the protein CASSFRRVPYEQYF.

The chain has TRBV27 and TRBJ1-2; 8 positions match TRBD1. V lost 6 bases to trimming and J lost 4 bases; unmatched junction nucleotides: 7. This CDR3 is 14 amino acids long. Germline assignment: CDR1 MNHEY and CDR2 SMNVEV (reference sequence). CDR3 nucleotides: TGTGCCAGCAGCCTCAGGGGGCCGGGCTATGGCTACACCTTC. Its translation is CASSLRGPGYGYTF.

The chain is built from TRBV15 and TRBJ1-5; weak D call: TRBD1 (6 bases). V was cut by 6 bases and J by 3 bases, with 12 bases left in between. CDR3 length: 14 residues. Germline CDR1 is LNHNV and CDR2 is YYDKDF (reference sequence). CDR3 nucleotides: TGTGCCACCAGTCCCGACAGGTACAATCAGCCCCAGCATTTT. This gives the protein CATSPDRYNQPQHF.

The CDR3 bases are TGTGCCACCCGGGCCAGGGGCGGCACCTCTAACTATGGCTACACCTTC. Translating it yields CATRARGGTSNYGYTF. This chain joins TRBV6-6 and TRBJ1-2; D is possibly TRBD1 (6 bases). V shed 10 bases and J shed 0 bases, with 21 bases lying between them. The CDR3 has 16 amino acids. CDR1 and CDR2 from the germline V gene are MNHNY and SVGAGI (reference sequence).

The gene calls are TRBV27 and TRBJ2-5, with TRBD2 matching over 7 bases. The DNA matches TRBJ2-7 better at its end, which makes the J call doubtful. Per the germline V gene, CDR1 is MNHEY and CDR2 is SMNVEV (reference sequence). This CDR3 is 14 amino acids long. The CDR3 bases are TGTGCCAGCAGTTTTTCTAGCGGTTCCTACGAGCAGTACTTC. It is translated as CASSFSSGSYEQYF.

The CDR3 spells CASSPIAGGSTDTQYF. CDR3 coding DNA: TGTGCCAGCAGCCCGATAGCCGGCGGAAGCACAGATACGCAGTATTTT. This sequence joins TRBV4-2 and TRBJ2-3; D not certain. Germline-derived CDR1 and CDR2 are LGHNA and YNFKEQ. With 4 bases removed from V and 0 bases from J, the gap between germline ends came to 14 bases. The CDR3 has 16 residues.

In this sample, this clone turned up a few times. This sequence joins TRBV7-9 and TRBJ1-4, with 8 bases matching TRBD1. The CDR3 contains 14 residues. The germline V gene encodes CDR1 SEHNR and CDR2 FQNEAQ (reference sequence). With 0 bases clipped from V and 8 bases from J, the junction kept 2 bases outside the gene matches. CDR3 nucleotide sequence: TGTGCCAGCAGCTTAGCCCGGGACAGGGAAAAACTGTTTTTT. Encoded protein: CASSLARDREKLFF.

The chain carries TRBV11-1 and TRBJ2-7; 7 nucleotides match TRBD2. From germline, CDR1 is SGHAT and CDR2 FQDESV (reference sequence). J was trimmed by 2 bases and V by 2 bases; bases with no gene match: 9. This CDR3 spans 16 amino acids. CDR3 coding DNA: TGTGCCAGCAGCTTACGGGGAGGGTCGCCGACCTACGAGCAGTACTTC. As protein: CASSLRGGSPTYEQYF.